The present T cell receptor (beta chain) was sequenced within a study of T cell responses to AZD1222 COVID-19 vaccine. Repertoires were generated with immunoSEQ multiplex PCR, while TCRdb's copy carries only in-frame clones and drops some. The profile shows some 120,000 clones, 90% of them singletons. The V end was cut by 3 bases, the J end by 3 bases, with 15 bases between. The CDR3 totals 15 residues. CDR1 and CDR2 (germline): GTSNPN, SVGIG (reference sequence). Sequenced material: peripheral blood, taken on day 0 of AZD1222 vaccination. This TCR derives from an adult in good health. This sequence joins TRBV30 and TRBJ1-5; D perhaps matches TRBD1 (6 bases). The CDR3 sequence: CAWSLDDRINQPQHF. Written as DNA, the CDR3 is TGTGCCTGGAGCCTGGACGACAGGATCAATCAGCCCCAGCATTTT.